This TCR beta chain was captured by sequencing in a study of identical twins. Study-wide findings and caveats: Weaker excess twin sharing was seen among beta out-of-frame sequences. Recombination models fit unrelated individuals' TCR alpha sharing but underestimated twins'. There is a chance that invariant MAIT and iNKT cells partially muddied zero-insertion analyses. Fewer insertions characterized abundant cord blood beta clonotypes, whereas memory repertoires showed none.

Notes on this clonotype: Its antigen remains unidentified.

This CDR3 has 15 amino acids. Trimming removed 5 bases at V and 0 bases at J, with 12 bases between. CDR1 and CDR2 (germline): SGHRS, YFSETQ. MiXCR was run by TCRdb on the 5' RACE reads, yielding one entry per CDR3 protein. In the table there are about 530,000 distinct CDR3 sequences, under 25% of which are singletons. The sample was also reused in another study, on yellow fever vaccine responses in identical twins.

Sequencing was carried out using CD4+ T cells sorted from blood. The sequence derives from a woman aged 18 to 35 in good health. The rearrangement links TRBV5-1 to TRBJ2-1; D is unresolved. The CDR3 is CASRLQTGSYNEQFF. DNA of the CDR3: TGCGCCAGCAGACTCCAAACGGGCTCCTACAATGAGCAGTTCTTC.